The 27 T cell receptor beta chains in this list originate from one sample, sequenced in a study of blood T cell repertoires in COVID-19. Assay used: immunoSEQ multiplex PCR; TCRdb lists only in-frame clones, some missing. The data show 40,000 or so clones, about 85% seen once. Material for sequencing was peripheral blood. The receptor set was obtained from a human donor in a cohort sampled during active COVID-19.

The chain has TRBV6-5 and TRBJ2-4, with a tentative D call TRBD2 (6 bases). The V gene lost 6 bases and the J gene lost 7 bases, with 13 bases spanning the gap. Per the germline V gene, CDR1 is MNHEY and CDR2 is SVGAGI. This CDR3 region has 13 residues. CDR3 coding DNA: TGTGCCAGCAGCCCGAGTGGGGGGAACATTCAGTACTTC. Amino acid sequence: CASSPSGGNIQYF.

This clone occurred once. V and J are TRBV6-6 and TRBJ1-1; TRBD1 matches 9 bases. Germline-derived CDR1 and CDR2 are MNHNY and SVGAGI (reference sequence). CDR3 length equals 16 residues. With V trimmed by 6 bases and J by 4 bases, 12 bases remained unmatched. Here the CDR3 DNA reads TGTGCCAGCAGCGCCGGGACAGGGTATGGCAGCACTGAAGCTTTCTTT. Translation gives CASSAGTGYGSTEAFF.

This clone was seen a single time. The rearrangement links TRBV2 to TRBJ2-5; 8 bases are a match to TRBD1. CDR1 is SNHLY and CDR2 is FYNNEI in the germline V gene. This CDR3 has 15 amino acids. J was trimmed by 4 bases and V by 11 bases; bases with no gene match: 15. CDR3 protein: CASSGAGGFGETQYF. CDR3 bases: TGTGCCTCCTCTGGGGCAGGGGGCTTTGGAGAGACCCAGTACTTC.

The rearrangement links TRBV14 to TRBJ2-7; unclear D gene. The V end lost 0 bases, the J end lost 4 bases, and 16 bases lay between the germline ends. CDR3 length: 16 residues. Germline assignment: CDR1 SGHDN and CDR2 FVKESK. CDR3 protein: CASSQDLGSRNYEQYF. In nucleotides, the CDR3 is TGTGCCAGCAGCCAAGATCTCGGGTCCCGAAATTACGAGCAGTACTTC.

CDR3 coding DNA: TGTGCCAGCTCACCGGGGACAGGGGCCGGTGGTTCACCCCTCCACTTT. This gives the protein CASSPGTGAGGSPLHF. J is TRBJ1-6 and V is TRBV18; TRBD1 matches 10 bases. Per germline, CDR1 KGHSH and CDR2 LQKENI. Trimming removed 3 bases from V and 9 bases from J; junction bases left unmatched: 8. The CDR3 is 16 amino acids.

The chain employs TRBV7-9 and TRBJ1-1; tentatively, D is TRBD1 (5 bases). The CDR3 has 14 residues. V lost 9 bases, J lost 5 bases, and 19 bases lay in between. Germline CDR1 reads SEHNR; CDR2 reads FQNEAQ (reference sequence). CDR3 region: CASALGGMGTEAFF. CDR3 coding DNA: TGTGCCAGTGCCCTCGGGGGGATGGGGACTGAAGCTTTCTTT.

Comment on this clone: It is unclear where the CDR3 begins or ends on the DNA, so no DNA is shown, and the CDR3 is as TCRdb lists it. The chain has TRBV19 and TRBJ1-5. The CDR3 has 13 amino acids, counting both end residues. The V gene's germline CDR1 is LNHDA and CDR2 SQIVND (reference sequence). This CDR3 is CASTSDPRGPQHF.

The CDR3 region has the DNA TGTGCCAGTACCAACCCGGGACTAGCGGGGGGACCCACCGGGGAGCTGTTTTTT. Its translation is CASTNPGLAGGPTGELFF. The chain combines TRBV19 with TRBJ2-2, with 15 bases identical to TRBD2. CDR1 and CDR2 from the germline V gene are LNHDA and SQIVND (reference sequence). The CDR3 is made up of 18 amino acids. Trimming cost V 7 bases and J 4 bases; bases outside gene matches: 10.

This clone showed up just once. This sequence joins TRBV21-1 and TRBJ1-1; no check of the table's D call, TRBD1, against the DNA was made. TRBV21-1 has pseudogene status. The CDR3 totals 17 residues. The CDR3 sequence: CASSKAGTRELNTEAFF. In DNA, the CDR3 is TGTGCCAGCAGCAAAGCCGGGACAAGGGAGTTGAACACTGAAGCTTTCTTT.

This clone appeared once. The gene calls are TRBV21-1 and TRBJ1-5; the D segment call TRBD1 is taken from the table without a DNA check. TRBV21-1 is assigned pseudogene status. This CDR3 has 15 amino acids. The CDR3, as DNA: TGTGCCAGCAGCCGGGGACAGGGGGCGGGTCAGCCCCAGCATTTT. This sequence encodes CASSRGQGAGQPQHF.

The rearrangement uses TRBV18 and TRBJ1-4; D might be TRBD1 (5 bases). V lost 4 bases and J 6 bases, leaving 15 bases between the germline ends. The CDR3 spans 15 residues. Germline CDR1 is KGHSH and CDR2 is LQKENI. The CDR3 spells CASSRQRGGDEKLFF. The CDR3 DNA is TGTGCCAGCTCACGCCAAAGGGGAGGCGATGAAAAACTGTTTTTT.

This rearrangement joins TRBV7-9 to TRBJ2-2; tentatively, D is TRBD2 (5 bases). From germline, CDR1 is SEHNR and CDR2 FQNEAQ (reference sequence). V shed 4 bases and J shed 5 bases, with 11 bases lying between them. The CDR3 runs to 14 residues. The CDR3 nucleotides are TGTGCCAGCAGCTCCCTCGGGATAACCGGGGAGCTGTTTTTT. Translation: CASSSLGITGELFF.

This chain uses TRBV9 with TRBJ1-4, with D hard to call. The CDR3 is 14 amino acids. The germline V gene encodes CDR1 SGDLS and CDR2 YYNGEE. The V gene lost 2 bases and the J gene lost 3 bases, with 8 bases spanning the gap. The CDR3 DNA follows: TGTGCCAGCAGCGTTGGCGGGCCTAATGAAAAACTGTTTTTT. This codes for CASSVGGPNEKLFF.

The chain couples TRBV19 to TRBJ2-6, with 7 positions matching TRBD1. Germline loops: CDR1 LNHDA, CDR2 SQIVND (reference sequence). CDR3 length: 14 residues. The V segment lost 3 bases and the J segment 9 bases; nucleotides outside the gene matches: 5. CDR3 DNA sequence: TGTGCCAGTAGTATGACAGGGACGGTCAACGTCCTGACTTTC. Its protein is CASSMTGTVNVLTF.

V usage is TRBV13 and J usage is TRBJ2-3; 12 bases match TRBD2. V was pared by 6 bases and J by 7 bases, with 5 bases of the junction left unmatched. CDR3 length equals 14 residues. The germline V gene has CDR1 PRHDT and CDR2 FYEKMQ (reference sequence). The CDR3 DNA reads as TGTGCCAGCAGTCAGACTAGCGGGGGAAATACGCAGTATTTT. Encoded protein: CASSQTSGGNTQYF.

The V gene is TRBV9, the J gene TRBJ2-5; 9 nucleotides line up with TRBD1. The CDR3 spans 15 residues. In germline, CDR1 is SGDLS, CDR2 YYNGEE. V lost 3 bases, J lost 5 bases, and 8 bases stayed unmatched. CDR3 bases: TGTGCCAGCAGCGCCGGGACAGGGTCGGGGGAGACCCAGTACTTC. Translating gives CASSAGTGSGETQYF.

The chain links TRBV5-8 to TRBJ2-1; 9 bases fit TRBD2. The CDR3 has 15 residues. Trimming removed 3 bases from V and 3 bases from J; junction bases left unmatched: 4. Germline V lookup: CDR1 SGHTS, CDR2 YDEGEE. The chain's CDR3 is CASSSLAGVYNEQFF. For the CDR3, the DNA is TGTGCCAGCAGCTCGTTAGCGGGGGTCTACAATGAGCAGTTCTTC.

This chain connects TRBV7-9 to TRBJ1-5; weak D call: TRBD1 (5 bases). The V end lost 1 base, the J end lost 6 bases, and 10 bases lay between the germline ends. The CDR3 sequence is 14 residues long. Germline CDR1 and CDR2: SEHNR and FQNEAQ (reference sequence). The CDR3, as DNA: TGTGCCAGCAGCTTAGGTGGGGGAGGTCAGCCCCAGCATTTT. It translates to CASSLGGGGQPQHF.

This chain joins TRBV10-3 and TRBJ1-5; the D gene is possibly TRBD1 (6 bases). The CDR3 runs to 15 residues. The V end was cut by 0 bases, the J end by 6 bases, with 12 bases between. Germline V gene lookup returns CDR1 ENHRY and CDR2 SYGVKD. The CDR3 coding sequence is TGTGCCATCAGTGAGTCATCGGGGGGCGGTCAGCCCCAGCATTTT. Translation gives CAISESSGGGQPQHF.

J is TRBJ2-3 and V is TRBV7-8, with 8 bases matching TRBD1. The CDR3 is made up of 17 amino acids. J lost 0 bases, V lost 1 base, and 6 bases had no gene match. Looked up from germline, CDR1 is SGHVS and CDR2 is FQNEAQ. CDR3 nucleotides: TGTGCCAGCAGCTTAGGGCCAGGGGGCCCGAGCACAGATACGCAGTATTTT. This sequence encodes CASSLGPGGPSTDTQYF.

V gene TRBV2 combines with J gene TRBJ2-3; D not resolved. Per the germline V gene, CDR1 is SNHLY and CDR2 is FYNNEI. Trimming pared 5 bases from V and 6 bases from J, leaving 9 bases between. The CDR3 has 12 amino acids. The CDR3 DNA follows: TGTGCCAGCAGTCCAGTCCGCGATACGCAGTATTTT. Translation: CASSPVRDTQYF.

The chain combines TRBV5-1 with TRBJ2-3; 9 bases fit TRBD2. Germline CDR1 reads SGHRS; CDR2 reads YFSETQ. The CDR3 covers 15 residues. The ends lost 0 bases at V and 6 bases at J; junction bases unmatched: 5. The DNA for the CDR3 is TGCGCCAGCAGCTTGGAGTTAGCGGGGGCCGATACGCAGTATTTT. Protein product: CASSLELAGADTQYF.

The V gene is TRBV3-1 (or the pseudogene TRBV3-2), the J gene TRBJ1-1, with 7 bases identical to TRBD1. Trimming removed 5 bases from V and 6 bases from J; junction bases left unmatched: 6. CDR3 length equals 13 residues. Looked up from germline, CDR1 is LGHDT and CDR2 is YNNKEL (reference sequence). Here the CDR3 DNA reads TGTGCCAGCAGCGCCGACAGGGACGCTGAAGCTTTCTTT. Protein: CASSADRDAEAFF.

The rearrangement links TRBV6-1 to TRBJ1-2; the match to TRBD1 covers 11 bases. V dropped 4 bases and J dropped 7; count of bases not matched to a gene: 11. The CDR3 length is 16 residues. Per germline, CDR1 MNHNS and CDR2 SASEGT. For the CDR3, the DNA is TGTGCCAGCAGTGCTCAAGGGACAGGGGGTCCTTCTGGCTACACCTTC. Translating gives CASSAQGTGGPSGYTF.

This chain joins TRBV9 and TRBJ2-7; the D is unclear. V shed 0 bases and J shed 4 bases, with 11 bases lying between them. CDR3 size: 14 residues. Germline CDR1 and CDR2: SGDLS and YYNGEE. CDR3 DNA sequence: TGTGCCAGCAGCGTAGAAGCTAGTAGGTACGAGCAGTACTTC. Its translation is CASSVEASRYEQYF.

This clone showed up just once. The chain has TRBV18 and TRBJ2-5; D possibly corresponds to TRBD2 (5 bases). From germline, CDR1 is KGHSH and CDR2 LQKENI. The CDR3 has 14 amino acids. V was trimmed by 3 bases and J by 5 bases, leaving 13 bases between them. The CDR3 protein is CASSPRGSGETQYF. CDR3 in DNA: TGTGCCAGCTCACCCCGAGGGTCGGGGGAGACCCAGTACTTC.

The chain is built from TRBV18 and TRBJ2-7, with TRBD1 matching over 11 bases. The V gene's germline CDR1 is KGHSH and CDR2 LQKENI. The CDR3 consists of 15 residues. Trimming took 2 bases from V and 4 from J; bases not matched to a gene: 4. The CDR3 protein is CASSPGTGGMYEQYF. For the CDR3, the DNA is TGTGCCAGCTCACCAGGGACAGGGGGTATGTACGAGCAGTACTTC.